A selection of T cell receptor beta chains follows, all from one sample in a study of spatial heterogeneity in lung cancer. Each CDR3 protein is one row after TCRdb ran MiXCR on the 5' RACE reads. The sample consists of 3,000 to 3,500 distinct CDR3 sequences, 15% to 20% of them appearing once. The source material was PBMCs, sampled at follow-up. The receptor set was obtained from a male donor with early-stage non-small cell lung cancer. The conserved cysteine and the conserved F or W are not part of the CDR3 here.

j_call	v_call	cdr3_aa
TRBJ2-1	TRBV6-2/TRBV6-3	ASSYSSGGRLGSYNEQF
TRBJ2-2	TRBV20-1	SARAPTGELF
TRBJ2-3	TRBV5-1	ASSFSGQRLTSTDTQY
TRBJ1-1	TRBV7-2	ASRRTGTNTEAF
TRBJ1-4	TRBV10-3	AIRQGGEKLF
TRBJ2-1	TRBV20-1	SASDLAGDEQF
TRBJ2-2	TRBV28	ASGRGVPGELF
TRBJ1-1	TRBV6-2/TRBV6-3	ASSYSMGWAF
TRBJ1-2	TRBV29-1	SVENPGGAGYT
TRBJ2-5	TRBV11-2	ASSFQDRGETQY
TRBJ2-7	TRBV30	AWKALYEQY
TRBJ2-5	TRBV5-8	ATRYDRGTATIQETQY
TRBJ2-3	TRBV19	ASSIDGGAEYLHTQY
TRBJ1-5	TRBV7-9	ASSHTGAGDQPQH
TRBJ2-1	TRBV11-3	ASSLAGTYNEQF
TRBJ2-7	TRBV11-2	ASSLMGTDEQY
TRBJ2-1	TRBV28	ASSTGAYNEQF
TRBJ2-1	TRBV7-3	ASSYRISSYNEQF
TRBJ2-1	TRBV12-3/TRBV12-4	ASSLGPNGEQF
TRBJ1-1	TRBV24-1	ATSESGNTEAF
TRBJ2-3	TRBV18	ASSPYLLQGSFHTQY
TRBJ2-7	TRBV12-3/TRBV12-4	ASRPGPGEQY